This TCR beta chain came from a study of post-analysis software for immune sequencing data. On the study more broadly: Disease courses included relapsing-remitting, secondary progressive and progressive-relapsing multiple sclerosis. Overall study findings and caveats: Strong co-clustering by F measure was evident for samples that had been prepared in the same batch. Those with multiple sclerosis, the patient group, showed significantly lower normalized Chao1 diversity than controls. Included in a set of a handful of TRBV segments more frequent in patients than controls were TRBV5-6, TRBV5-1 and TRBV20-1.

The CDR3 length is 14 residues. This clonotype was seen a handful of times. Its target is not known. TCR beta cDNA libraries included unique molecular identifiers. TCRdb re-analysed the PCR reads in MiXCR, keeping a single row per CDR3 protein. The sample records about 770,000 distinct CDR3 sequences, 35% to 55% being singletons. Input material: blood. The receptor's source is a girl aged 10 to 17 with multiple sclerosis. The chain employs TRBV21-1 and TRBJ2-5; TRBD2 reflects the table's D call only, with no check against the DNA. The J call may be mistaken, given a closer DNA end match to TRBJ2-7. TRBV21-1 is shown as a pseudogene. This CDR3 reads CASSKGRLADEQYF. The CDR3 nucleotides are TGTGCCAGCAGCAAAGGAAGGCTAGCGGACGAGCAGTACTTC.